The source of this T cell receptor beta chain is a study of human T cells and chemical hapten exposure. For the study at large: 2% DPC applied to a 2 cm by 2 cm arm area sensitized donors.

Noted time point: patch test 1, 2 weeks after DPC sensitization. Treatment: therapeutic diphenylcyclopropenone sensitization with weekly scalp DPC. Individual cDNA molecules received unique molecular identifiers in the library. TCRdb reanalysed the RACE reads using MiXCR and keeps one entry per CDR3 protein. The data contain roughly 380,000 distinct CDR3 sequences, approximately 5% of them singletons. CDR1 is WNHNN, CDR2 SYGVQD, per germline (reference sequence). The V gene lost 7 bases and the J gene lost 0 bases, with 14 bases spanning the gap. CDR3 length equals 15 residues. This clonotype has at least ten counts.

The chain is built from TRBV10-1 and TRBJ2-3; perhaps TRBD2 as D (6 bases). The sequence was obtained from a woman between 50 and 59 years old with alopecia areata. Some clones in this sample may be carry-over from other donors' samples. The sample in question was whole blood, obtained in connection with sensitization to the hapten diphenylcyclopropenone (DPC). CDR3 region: CASIGTAPSTDTQYF. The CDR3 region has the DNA TGCGCCAGCATCGGGACTGCCCCGAGCACAGATACGCAGTATTTT.